The next 5 T cell receptor beta chains were all read from a single sample in a study of T-cell memory formation after mild COVID-19. Via MiXCR, TCRdb re-called the 5' RACE reads, giving one row per CDR3 protein. The sample includes approximately 400,000 distinct CDR3 sequences, under 20% of them seen just once. Material for sequencing was PBMCs or a T cell subset sorted from them (not recorded which). These receptors came from a man between 18 and 29 years old who had mild COVID-19 (a few samples of this study predate the infection). Cell type and time point are not known.

V and J are TRBV7-9 and TRBJ2-3, with D perhaps being TRBD1 or TRBD2 (5 bases each). V was cut by 8 bases and J by 0 bases, with 15 bases left in between. Germline values: CDR1 SEHNR, CDR2 FQNEAQ (reference sequence). This CDR3 has 15 residues. The CDR3 loop is CASDVPGTSTDTQYF. The CDR3, as DNA: TGTGCCAGCGACGTACCCGGGACGAGCACAGATACGCAGTATTTT.

This chain joins TRBV3-1 and TRBJ2-5; tentatively, D is TRBD2 (5 bases). CDR1 is LGHDT and CDR2 is YNNKEL in the germline V gene (reference sequence). Between the trimmed V and J ends, which lost 4 bases and 5 bases, there was a span of 11 bases. The CDR3 loop spans 13 amino acids. The CDR3 reads CASSPPGVETQYF. The CDR3 DNA reads as TGTGCCAGCAGCCCGCCCGGGGTGGAGACCCAGTACTTC.

This chain joins TRBV5-4 and TRBJ2-3, with a tentative D call TRBD1 (6 bases). There are 15 residues in the CDR3. Trimming took 4 bases from V and 2 from J, leaving 14 bases between them. Germline-derived CDR1 and CDR2 are SGHNT and YYREEE (reference sequence). CDR3 sequence (DNA): TGTGCCAGCAGCCGGGCGGACAGACCCACAGATACGCAGTATTTT. This encodes CASSRADRPTDTQYF.

CDR3 in DNA: TGCAGTGCTTACTCTGCCAAAAACTATGGCTACACCTTC. This encodes CSAYSAKNYGYTF. The chain is built from TRBV20-1 and TRBJ1-2; D remains ambiguous. V shed 5 bases and J shed 2 bases, with 12 bases lying between them. The CDR3 sequence is 13 residues long. Germline CDR1 and CDR2: DFQATT and SNEGSKA (reference sequence).

This clonotype occurred a few times. The rearrangement joins TRBV7-9 to TRBJ2-1, with TRBD2 matching 9 bases. Germline V lookup: CDR1 SEHNR, CDR2 FQNEAQ (reference sequence). The J segment lost 7 bases and the V segment lost 5 bases, leaving 9 bases of the junction unmatched. This CDR3 has 15 residues. CDR3 protein: CASSPSGLAMNEQFF. The CDR3 DNA reads TGTGCCAGCAGCCCGTCCGGACTAGCGATGAATGAGCAGTTCTTC.